These 19 T cell receptor beta chains originate from one sample sequenced in a study of radiotherapy plus CTLA-4 blockade in lung cancer. Generated by immunoSEQ multiplex PCR, the TCRdb table keeps only in-frame clones and is missing some. Of about 70,000 clones in the sample, 70% to 80% were seen once. The specimen comprised peripheral blood, sampled from a patient treated with radiotherapy plus ipilimumab. Receptors originate from a human donor with non-small cell lung cancer who had a complete response to radiotherapy plus ipilimumab.

This chain connects TRBV30 to TRBJ1-5, with a possible D match to TRBD1 (6 bases). The CDR3 spans 15 residues. V was shortened by 0 bases and J by 6 bases, with 15 bases between the two germline ends. In germline, CDR1 is GTSNPN, CDR2 SVGIG (reference sequence). The CDR3 is CAWSVALGASQPQHF. In nucleotides, the CDR3 is TGTGCCTGGAGTGTAGCACTGGGGGCAAGTCAGCCCCAGCATTTT.

This clone was seen a single time. The gene calls are TRBV5-4 and TRBJ2-1, with 7 bases that match TRBD1. The CDR3 spans 15 residues. Germline values: CDR1 SGHNT, CDR2 YYREEE (reference sequence). J was trimmed by 9 bases and V by 2 bases; bases with no gene match: 11. The CDR3 region is CASSFSTGTVSEQFF. CDR3 DNA sequence: TGTGCCAGCAGCTTTTCTACAGGGACAGTAAGTGAGCAGTTCTTC.

The rearrangement links TRBV30 to TRBJ2-3, with D possibly being TRBD2 (5 bases). V was cut by 2 bases and J by 7 bases, with 19 bases left in between. The CDR3 length is 15 residues. CDR1 is GTSNPN and CDR2 is SVGIG in the germline V gene (reference sequence). The CDR3 loop is CAWSQNLAPSHTQYF. The CDR3 nucleotides read TGTGCCTGGAGTCAGAACCTGGCGCCTAGCCATACGCAGTATTTT. The full variable domain, its missing parts supplied by reference TRBV30 and TRBJ2-3, is SQTIHQWPATLVQPVGSPLSLECTVEGTSNPNLYWYRQAAGRGLQLLFYSVGIGQISSEVPQNLSASRPQDRQFILSSKKLLLSDSGFYLCAWSQNLAPSHTQYFGPGTRLTVL.

The chain combines TRBV30 with TRBJ2-7; D gene uncertain. Germline loops: CDR1 GTSNPN, CDR2 SVGIG (reference sequence). Trimming took off 5 bases at V and 7 bases at J, with 9 bases between the two ends. This CDR3 is 10 amino acids long. CDR3 in amino acids: CAWLGNEQYF. The CDR3 DNA follows: TGTGCCTGGCTAGGGAATGAGCAGTACTTC.

The chain has TRBV7-6 and TRBJ2-3; 9 bases map to TRBD1. Germline trimming cut 2 bases from V and 6 bases from J; bases unmatched to any gene: 9. The CDR3 totals 16 residues. Germline values: CDR1 SGHVS, CDR2 FNYEAQ. As DNA, the CDR3 is TGTGCCAGCAGCTTAAGGACAGGGGACGAAGGGGATACGCAGTATTTT. Translating it yields CASSLRTGDEGDTQYF.

The chain joins TRBV7-9 to TRBJ1-1, with D perhaps matching TRBD1 (6 bases). The CDR3 is 12 residues long. Germline lookup yields CDR1 SEHNR and CDR2 FQNEAQ (reference sequence). Trimming took off 7 bases at V and 4 bases at J, with 10 bases between the two ends. CDR3: CASMGASTEAFF. The CDR3 DNA reads as TGTGCCAGCATGGGGGCCTCCACTGAAGCTTTCTTT.

The chain uses TRBV5-1 and TRBJ2-1, with D possibly matching TRBD1 (6 bases). The CDR3 is made up of 14 amino acids. V was clipped by 0 bases and J by 6 bases, with 10 bases between them. Germline V lookup: CDR1 SGHRS, CDR2 YFSETQ. The CDR3 DNA is TGCGCCAGCAGCTTGGCGGGACAAAGCAATGAGCAGTTCTTC. Its protein is CASSLAGQSNEQFF.

This chain joins TRBV11-3 and TRBJ2-3; TRBD2 matches at 8 bases. The CDR3 contains 16 residues. With 5 bases clipped from V and 5 bases from J, the junction kept 12 bases outside the gene matches. Germline V gives CDR1 SGHNT, CDR2 YENEEA. The CDR3 nucleotides read TGTGCCAGCAGCCCCGGGGGGGCCAGTCGAGGAGATACGCAGTATTTT. It yields the protein CASSPGGASRGDTQYF.

The chain carries TRBV2 and TRBJ1-2, with D tentatively TRBD1 (6 bases). The CDR3 totals 14 residues. Trimming pared 2 bases from V and 5 bases from J, leaving 12 bases between. The germline gives CDR1 SNHLY, CDR2 FYNNEI. DNA of the CDR3: TGTGCCAGCAGTGAATTAGGGGGAGGGTATGGCTACACCTTC. Its protein product is CASSELGGGYGYTF. Using reference TRBV2 and TRBJ1-2 for the parts outside the CDR3, the full variable domain is EPEVTQTPSHQVTQMGQEVILRCVPISNHLYFYWYRQILGQKVEFLVSFYNNEISEKSEIFDDQFSVERPDGSNFTLKIRSTKLEDSAMYFCASSELGGGYGYTFGSGTRLTVV.

The chain combines TRBV6-5 with TRBJ2-1; TRBD2 agrees at 8 bases. The trim removed 6 bases at V and 7 bases at J, leaving 8 bases unmatched. This CDR3 spans 14 amino acids. Looked up from germline, CDR1 is MNHEY and CDR2 is SVGAGI. The CDR3 sequence is CASRPGGAGNEQFF. For the CDR3, the DNA is TGTGCCAGCAGGCCCGGGGGGGCAGGAAATGAGCAGTTCTTC.

The V and J genes are TRBV11-3 and TRBJ2-1; D gene unclear. V was trimmed by 2 bases and J by 10 bases, leaving 9 bases between them. The CDR3 is 12 residues long. Looked up from germline, CDR1 is SGHNT and CDR2 is YENEEA. CDR3 bases: TGTGCCAGCAGCTTACAGGTTAGCGAGCAGTTCTTC. Protein sequence: CASSLQVSEQFF.

This chain links TRBV7-9 with TRBJ2-3; a possible D gene is TRBD1 (5 bases). The V gene lost 5 bases and the J gene lost 5 bases, with 8 bases spanning the gap. Looked up from germline, CDR1 is SEHNR and CDR2 is FQNEAQ (reference sequence). The CDR3 is 12 amino acids. This chain's CDR3 is CASSPQGDTQYF. Written as DNA, the CDR3 is TGTGCCAGCAGCCCGCAGGGAGATACGCAGTATTTT.

The chain joins TRBV5-4 to TRBJ1-1; no definite D call. The CDR3 is 14 amino acids. The V end lost 3 bases, the J end lost 3 bases, and 12 bases lay between the germline ends. Germline V gene lookup returns CDR1 SGHNT and CDR2 YYREEE (reference sequence). This chain's CDR3 is CASSSPRRDTEAFF. DNA for the CDR3: TGTGCCAGCAGCTCCCCGAGGAGAGACACTGAAGCTTTCTTT.

The chain couples TRBV5-4 to TRBJ2-2; 7 bases agree with TRBD2. The CDR3 spans 16 residues. Trimming at V came to 4 bases and at J to 2 bases, leaving 8 bases not matched to a gene. Germline V gene sequence: CDR1 SGHNT, CDR2 YYREEE (reference sequence). The CDR3 DNA follows: TGTGCCAGCAGCGGATCTAGCGGATATAACACCGGGGAGCTGTTTTTT. Residues: CASSGSSGYNTGELFF.

This clone was seen more than once but under ten times. This sequence joins TRBV29-1 and TRBJ1-2; D is ambiguous. V was pared by 3 bases and J by 8 bases, with 4 bases between. Germline lookup yields CDR1 SQVTM and CDR2 ANQGSEA. CDR3 length equals 9 residues. CDR3 region: CSVDKGYTF. CDR3 sequence (DNA): TGCAGCGTTGACAAAGGCTACACCTTC.

This clone was observed a single time. The chain links TRBV7-6 to TRBJ1-2; TRBD1 might be the D (5 bases). The CDR3 covers 15 residues. Deletions cut 4 bases from V and 0 bases from J, with 12 bases between. CDR1 is SGHVS and CDR2 is FNYEAQ in the germline V gene. The CDR3 DNA sequence: TGTGCCAGCAGCTCCCTGTCAGGGACTAACTATGGCTACACCTTC. Translated: CASSSLSGTNYGYTF.

The chain combines TRBV11-2 with TRBJ2-7, with TRBD1 matching 10 bases. The trim removed 5 bases at V and 4 bases at J, leaving 8 bases unmatched. The CDR3 totals 15 residues. Germline CDR1 reads SGHAT; CDR2 reads FQNNGV. CDR3 sequence (DNA): TGTGCCAGCAGCCCCCGGACAGGGGGAAATTACGAGCAGTACGTC. Translating gives CASSPRTGGNYEQYV.

The gene calls are TRBV6-5 and TRBJ1-3, with D uncertain. The CDR3 extends over 15 amino acids. V was trimmed by 3 bases and J by 0 bases, leaving 9 bases between them. Per the germline V gene, CDR1 is MNHEY and CDR2 is SVGAGI. The CDR3 spells CASSYQSPSGNTIYF. CDR3 DNA: TGTGCCAGCAGTTATCAGAGTCCCTCTGGAAACACCATATATTTT.

The V call is TRBV5-6, the J call TRBJ2-7; TRBD2 is a possible D gene (5 bases). The germline V gene has CDR1 SGHDT and CDR2 YYEEEE. This CDR3 region has 13 residues. Trimming took 7 bases from V and 5 from J, leaving 16 bases between them. Here the CDR3 DNA reads TGTGCCAGCTTCGGGGTTGAACAGAACGAGCAGTACGTC. Translating gives CASFGVEQNEQYV.